Below, 30 T cell receptor beta chains from the same sample are listed, as sequenced in a study of cytomegalovirus exposure and HLA in healthy donors. A multiplex PCR was run with 60 Vbeta primers and 13 Jbeta primers. Data came from immunoSEQ multiplex PCR; TCRdb stores just in-frame clones and leaves some out. This sample has some 160,000 clones, with under 90% found just once. The sample taken for sequencing was PBMCs. Receptors originate from a boy aged 2 to 9 in good health and CMV-seronegative.

The chain couples TRBV25-1 to TRBJ1-1; 8 positions match TRBD1. The CDR3 has 16 amino acids. The V and J ends lost 0 bases and 4 bases, in that order; junction bases with no gene match: 7. The germline V gene encodes CDR1 MGHDK and CDR2 SYGVNS. CDR3 sequence: CASSEYQGALSTEAFF. CDR3 in DNA: TGTGCCAGCAGTGAATATCAGGGGGCGCTGAGCACTGAAGCTTTCTTT.

This chain's CDR3 is CASSPTSLSSTYNEQFF. The CDR3 region has the DNA TGTGCCAGCTCGCCGACTAGCCTCTCGTCCACCTACAATGAGCAGTTCTTC. V usage is TRBV18 and J usage is TRBJ2-1; 7 bases are shared with TRBD2. Germline CDR1 and CDR2: KGHSH and LQKENI. V shed 6 bases, J shed 2 bases, and the junction held 13 bases outside the gene matches. The CDR3 has 17 residues.

The CDR3 is CASSSTGFAGNTIYF. CDR3 in DNA: TGCGCCAGCAGCAGCACAGGGTTCGCGGGAAACACCATATATTTT. V and J are TRBV5-1 and TRBJ1-3; weak D call: TRBD1 (6 bases). The V gene's germline CDR1 is SGHRS and CDR2 YFSETQ. CDR3 length: 15 amino acids. Trimming removed 4 bases at V and 4 bases at J, with 15 bases between.

The V gene is TRBV6-4, the J gene TRBJ2-5; tentatively, D is TRBD2 (6 bases). The CDR3 sequence is 13 residues long. V dropped 5 bases and J dropped 11 bases, with 18 bases sitting between them. Germline lookup yields CDR1 MRHNA and CDR2 SNTAGT. CDR3 in DNA: TGTGCCAGCAGTAGGGAAGGAGGCCGGGAGCAGTACTTC. It is translated as CASSREGGREQYF.

The CDR3 spells CASRAGTTNEKLFF. The DNA for the CDR3 is TGTGCCAGCCGCGCCGGGACAACTAATGAAAAACTGTTTTTT. The genes are TRBV27 and TRBJ1-4; D ambiguous. Germline V gives CDR1 MNHEY, CDR2 SMNVEV (reference sequence). The CDR3 runs to 14 residues. The V gene lost 8 bases and the J gene lost 0 bases, with 10 bases spanning the gap. The full variable domain, rest sourced from reference TRBV27 and TRBJ1-4, is EAQVTQNPRYLITVTGKKLTVTCSQNMNHEYMSWYRQDPGLGLRQIYYSMNVEVTDKGDVPEGYKVSRKEKRNFPLILESPSPNQTSLYFCASRAGTTNEKLFFGSGTQLSVL.

The chain uses TRBV7-2 and TRBJ2-6, with TRBD1 matching over 10 bases. Germline assignment: CDR1 SGHTA and CDR2 FQGNSA. This CDR3 has 16 residues. V was pared by 1 base and J by 3 bases, with 0 bases of the junction left unmatched. The CDR3 coding sequence is TGTGCCAGCAGCTTAGGGACAGGGGGTGGGGCCAACGTCCTGACTTTC. Residues: CASSLGTGGGANVLTF. The variable domain in full, completed from reference TRBV7-2 and TRBJ2-6, reads GAGVSQSPSNKVTEKGKDVELRCDPISGHTALYWYRQSLGQGLEFLIYFQGNSAPDKSGLPSDRFSAERTGGSVSTLTIQRTQQEDSAVYLCASSLGTGGGANVLTFGAGSRLTVL.

Written as DNA, the CDR3 is TGTGCCAGCAGCTTAGTTTTTCGCACAACGAACACTGAAGCTTTCTTT. Its protein is CASSLVFRTTNTEAFF. The V gene is TRBV11-2, the J gene TRBJ1-1; D remains unclear. Germline V lookup: CDR1 SGHAT, CDR2 FQNNGV. V lost 1 base to trimming and J lost 1 base, with 13 bases between them. This CDR3 has 16 amino acids.

This clone has only one observation. V usage is TRBV27 and J usage is TRBJ2-1; perhaps TRBD2 as D (7 bases). This CDR3 region has 14 residues. V was cut by 6 bases and J by 8 bases, with 17 bases left in between. Germline assignment: CDR1 MNHEY and CDR2 SMNVEV (reference sequence). The CDR3 DNA sequence: TGTGCCAGCAGACTAAGGGGGGGTCTCGATGAGCAGTTCTTC. Its protein product is CASRLRGGLDEQFF.

The chain has TRBV7-9 and TRBJ1-5; TRBD1 might be the D (6 bases). Germline V lookup: CDR1 SEHNR, CDR2 FQNEAQ (reference sequence). Between the trimmed V and J ends, which lost 1 base and 7 bases, there was a span of 11 bases. This CDR3 contains 14 residues. CDR3 region: CASSLGQAGQPQHF. The CDR3 nucleotides read TGTGCCAGCAGCTTAGGACAGGCCGGGCAGCCCCAGCATTTT.

The chain combines TRBV11-2 with TRBJ2-5; D possibly corresponds to TRBD1 (6 bases). V was trimmed by 3 bases and J by 6 bases, leaving 14 bases between them. CDR3 length equals 14 residues. CDR1 and CDR2 (germline): SGHAT, FQNNGV. The CDR3 loop reads CASSFLGQPKTQYF. In DNA form, the CDR3 reads TGTGCCAGCAGCTTCCTCGGACAGCCAAAGACCCAGTACTTC. The full variable domain, with the rest looked up from reference TRBV11-2 and TRBJ2-5, is EAGVAQSPRYKIIEKRQSVAFWCNPISGHATLYWYQQILGQGPKLLIQFQNNGVVDDSQLPKDRFSAERLKGVDSTLKIQPAKLEDSAVYLCASSFLGQPKTQYFGPGTRLLVL.

The chain couples TRBV20-1 to TRBJ2-1; D possibly corresponds to TRBD2 (5 bases). Per the germline V gene, CDR1 is DFQATT and CDR2 is SNEGSKA (reference sequence). Trimming cost V 5 bases and J 8 bases, with 10 bases left between them. CDR3 size: 11 residues. CDR3 loop: CSAERVDEQFF. The CDR3 region has the DNA TGCAGTGCTGAGAGGGTCGATGAGCAGTTCTTC.

The chain joins TRBV28 to TRBJ1-5, with D unclear. From germline, CDR1 is MDHEN and CDR2 SYDVKM. The germline V and J ends were trimmed by 3 bases and 6 bases, with 9 bases remaining between them. The CDR3 is made up of 13 amino acids. CDR3 DNA: TGTGCCAGCAGTTTGCAAGGAGGTCAGCCCCAGCATTTT. Translating gives CASSLQGGQPQHF.

The rearrangement links TRBV18 to TRBJ1-1; 7 bases agree with TRBD1. This CDR3 has 14 amino acids. The trim removed 3 bases at V and 5 bases at J, leaving 6 bases unmatched. Germline CDR1 reads KGHSH; CDR2 reads LQKENI. The CDR3 here is CASSPSPGGTEAFF. CDR3 DNA sequence: TGTGCCAGCTCACCGTCCCCAGGGGGTACTGAAGCTTTCTTT.

This rearrangement joins TRBV5-6 to TRBJ1-2; 8 bases are a match to TRBD1. Germline V CDR1 and CDR2: SGHDT, YYEEEE. Trimming took 4 bases from V and 0 from J; bases not matched to a gene: 2. This CDR3 spans 14 amino acids. The CDR3 loop is CASSGQGANYGYTF. CDR3 bases: TGTGCCAGCAGCGGACAGGGAGCTAACTATGGCTACACCTTC.

V gene TRBV10-3 combines with J gene TRBJ2-7; 12 positions agree with TRBD1. The germline gives CDR1 ENHRY, CDR2 SYGVKD. The CDR3 extends over 13 amino acids. The V segment lost 8 bases and the J segment 2 bases; nucleotides outside the gene matches: 1. This chain's CDR3 is CAIGTGGPYEQYF. In nucleotides, the CDR3 is TGTGCCATCGGGACAGGGGGCCCCTACGAGCAGTACTTC.

This chain connects TRBV4-3 to TRBJ2-6, with 8 bases lining up with TRBD1. This CDR3 spans 17 amino acids. The trim removed 4 bases at V and 0 bases at J, leaving 5 bases unmatched. CDR1 LGHNA and CDR2 YSLEER come from the germline V gene. The CDR3 protein is CASSRDRRSSGANVLTF. CDR3 coding DNA: TGCGCCAGCAGCCGGGACAGGCGGAGCTCTGGGGCCAACGTCCTGACTTTC.

The count of this clone is one. This sequence joins TRBV4-3 and TRBJ2-7, with D perhaps TRBD1 (6 bases). The CDR3 extends over 16 amino acids. Looked up from germline, CDR1 is LGHNA and CDR2 is YSLEER. Trimming removed 0 bases at V and 4 bases at J, with 16 bases between. CDR3 sequence: CASSQDLGTFQYEQYF. Written as DNA, the CDR3 is TGCGCCAGCAGCCAAGATCTTGGGACATTTCAGTACGAGCAGTACTTC.

This rearrangement joins TRBV18 to TRBJ2-7; TRBD1 matches at 8 bases. V gave up 0 bases and J gave up 4 bases; unmatched junction bases: 14. The CDR3 is 18 residues long. Germline CDR1 is KGHSH and CDR2 is LQKENI. The CDR3 is CASSPPVRTGFLIYEQYF. DNA for the CDR3: TGTGCCAGCTCACCACCGGTACGGACAGGGTTTCTCATTTACGAGCAGTACTTC. Complete variable domain (other parts from reference TRBV18 and TRBJ2-7): NAGVMQNPRHLVRRRGQEARLRCSPMKGHSHVYWYRQLPEEGLKFMVYLQKENIIDESGMPKERFSAEFPKEGPSILRIQQVVRGDSAAYFCASSPPVRTGFLIYEQYFGPGTRLTVT.

V usage is TRBV7-3 and J usage is TRBJ1-2; D unclear. This CDR3 comprises 13 residues. Per the germline V gene, CDR1 is SGHTA and CDR2 is FQGTGA. V was clipped by 1 base and J by 4 bases, with 7 bases between them. The CDR3 protein is CASSLNSFYGYTF. The CDR3 coding sequence is TGTGCCAGCAGCTTAAATTCGTTCTATGGCTACACCTTC.

The chain is built from TRBV29-1 and TRBJ2-1; 8 nucleotides agree with TRBD2. Germline values: CDR1 SQVTM, CDR2 ANQGSEA. The CDR3 extends over 17 amino acids. Losses at the gene ends were 4 bases for V and 4 bases for J; bases not matched to a gene: 15. This CDR3 is CSVGSAPSSGRYNEQFF. CDR3 sequence (DNA): TGCAGCGTTGGGTCGGCCCCGTCTAGCGGGCGGTACAATGAGCAGTTCTTC.

The V gene is TRBV19, the J gene TRBJ2-7, with TRBD1 identical over 8 bases. The CDR3 is 14 residues long. Germline V lookup: CDR1 LNHDA, CDR2 SQIVND (reference sequence). V lost 5 bases, J lost 4 bases, and 7 bases stayed unmatched. The CDR3 DNA reads as TGTGCCAGTAGTTTAGGGACAGGTCGATACGAGCAGTACTTC. Translation gives CASSLGTGRYEQYF.

The chain couples TRBV29-1 to TRBJ2-7; the D is unclear. The germline V and J ends were trimmed by 3 bases and 0 bases, with 12 bases remaining between them. CDR1 and CDR2 (germline): SQVTM, ANQGSEA. CDR3 length: 14 residues. This CDR3 reads CSVEMPTSSYEQYF. The CDR3, as DNA: TGCAGCGTTGAGATGCCGACAAGCTCCTACGAGCAGTACTTC.

The chain links TRBV27 to TRBJ1-1; a weak D match, TRBD1 (6 bases). The CDR3 has 15 amino acids. The V end was cut by 3 bases, the J end by 1 base, with 12 bases between. Germline V gene data show CDR1 as MNHEY and CDR2 as SMNVEV (reference sequence). This chain's CDR3 is CASSLRGARNTEAFF. CDR3 coding DNA: TGTGCCAGCAGTTTGCGGGGGGCGAGGAACACTGAAGCTTTCTTT.

The chain is built from TRBV19 and TRBJ2-1, with 10 bases lining up with TRBD1. J gave up 8 bases and V 9 bases, and 13 bases lay outside the gene matches. Germline CDR1 reads LNHDA; CDR2 reads SQIVND (reference sequence). The CDR3 runs 15 residues. The CDR3 DNA reads as TGTGCCAGCTCACTGAGGGACAGGGGTTCGGATGAGCAGTTCTTC. Residues: CASSLRDRGSDEQFF.

This rearrangement joins TRBV2 to TRBJ2-1; 7 nucleotides line up with TRBD1. J was trimmed by 6 bases and V by 7 bases; bases with no gene match: 6. The germline CDR1 and CDR2 sequences are SNHLY and FYNNEI. The CDR3 runs to 13 residues. The CDR3 loop is CASIRAGGNEQFF. CDR3 bases: TGTGCCAGCATTAGGGCAGGGGGCAATGAGCAGTTCTTC. The variable domain in full, completed from reference TRBV2 and TRBJ2-1, reads EPEVTQTPSHQVTQMGQEVILRCVPISNHLYFYWYRQILGQKVEFLVSFYNNEISEKSEIFDDQFSVERPDGSNFTLKIRSTKLEDSAMYFCASIRAGGNEQFFGPGTRLTVL.

This clone was counted once. The V call is TRBV5-1, the J call TRBJ2-5; 9 bases line up with TRBD2. The CDR3 has 17 residues. The germline V gene encodes CDR1 SGHRS and CDR2 YFSETQ. V was clipped by 5 bases and J by 2 bases; unmatched bases: 13. CDR3 in DNA: TGCGCCAGCAGGTCTCACCGTTCGACTAGCGGACAAGAGACCCAGTACTTC. Translating it yields CASRSHRSTSGQETQYF.

This chain links TRBV11-2 with TRBJ2-1, with D tentatively TRBD1 (6 bases). The length of the CDR3 is 17 residues. Germline V lookup: CDR1 SGHAT, CDR2 FQNNGV. Trimming shortened V by 1 base and J by 5 bases, and 18 bases separated the two germline ends. CDR3 region: CASSLAPDSKVHNEQFF. The CDR3 coding sequence is TGTGCCAGCAGCTTAGCCCCGGACAGCAAGGTGCACAATGAGCAGTTCTTC.

The rearrangement uses TRBV19 and TRBJ2-2, with D possibly being TRBD1 (5 bases). The V gene's germline CDR1 is LNHDA and CDR2 SQIVND (reference sequence). The V end lost 4 bases, the J end lost 6 bases, and 12 bases lay between the germline ends. The CDR3 is 14 residues long. CDR3 sequence: CASSNGQYAGELFF. CDR3 DNA sequence: TGTGCCAGTAGTAACGGACAATACGCCGGGGAGCTGTTTTTT.

The chain recombines TRBV5-1 with TRBJ2-3; D perhaps matches TRBD1 (6 bases). Trimming removed 3 bases from V and 5 bases from J, with 22 bases in between. Germline lookup yields CDR1 SGHRS and CDR2 YFSETQ. This CDR3 is 17 amino acids long. As DNA, the CDR3 is TGCGCCAGCAGCTCGATAAAACGGACAGCGGATAGAGATACGCAGTATTTT. Encoded protein: CASSSIKRTADRDTQYF.

The chain joins TRBV19 to TRBJ1-5, with D perhaps matching TRBD1 (6 bases). CDR1 is LNHDA, CDR2 SQIVND, per germline (reference sequence). This CDR3 has 14 amino acids. With 4 bases removed from V and 7 bases from J, the gap between germline ends came to 14 bases. CDR3 sequence (DNA): TGTGCCAGTAGTACGGGGACATTCGACCAGCCCCAGCATTTT. Residues: CASSTGTFDQPQHF.